This TCR beta chain was captured by sequencing in a study of blood T cell repertoires in COVID-19. Looking at the study overall: Samples of COVID-19 (acute and convalescent) were obtained from the United States, Italy and Spain. From T cells, B-cell-depleted T cells, or PBMCs came the material, which was cDNA or gDNA.

Authors' analysis steps: Reference gene primer amplification gave estimated nucleated cell counts. Generated by immunoSEQ multiplex PCR, the TCRdb table keeps only in-frame clones and is missing some. That table furnishes V, J and clone size, whereas the DNA furnished D and trimming. The sample contains 45,000 to 55,000 clones, approximately 90% of which appear only once. Germline V gene data show CDR1 as LGHNA and CDR2 as YNFKEQ. The V gene end was trimmed by 4 bases and the J gene end by 5 bases; junction bases not matched to a gene: 14. The CDR3 runs to 17 residues. The TCR was taken from a man older than 75 with acute or convalescent COVID-19. Sequenced material: peripheral blood. J is TRBJ2-1 and V is TRBV4-2, with 7 bases fitting TRBD2. The CDR3: CASSPRSGTAMNNEQFF. The CDR3 DNA follows: TGTGCCAGCAGCCCACGGAGCGGGACGGCCATGAACAATGAGCAGTTCTTC.